What follows is one TCR beta chain and its context. Its antigen is still unknown. Base qualities were left out, and no much larger clone turns up one base away. The immunoSEQ Assay was used to sequence TCR beta CDR3 regions from DNA. For the original study's pipeline: T cell density was computed as TCR beta template counts normalized to usable DNA estimated by amplifying housekeeping genes. Richness was estimated with the preseqR package, extrapolating to 400,000 templates for PBMC samples and 120,000 templates for tissue samples. Clonality was taken to be one minus Pielou's evenness. Tissue-enriched TCRs were identified by differential abundance testing using productive amino-acid clonotypes, minimum total count 5 and alpha 0.1. Repertoire overlap between compartments was quantified with the Jaccard Index and Morisita Overlap Index. GLIPH grouped TCR beta CDR3s together with public tetramer-defined viral CDR3s, and a viral motif had to include at least three viral sequences and show V-gene enrichment. The table comes from immuneACCESS by way of TCRdb, which keeps in-frame sequences with V and J called. Part of the clones is missing from these tables; in studies checked, under half for an unresolved V gene and the rest for unknown reasons. V and J calls and clone size follow that table, whereas D and trimming were derived from the DNA. In this sample the table shows tens of thousands of clones, 70% to 90% of which occur a single time. Roughly 14% of the sample is taken by the ten largest.

From the cysteine up to the phenylalanine, the CDR3 has a length of 16 residues. CDR3 DNA only is kept here, 48 bases in frame from base 1. Sequences LNHDA (CDR1) and SQIVND (CDR2) are obtained from the germline V gene (reference sequence). After removal of 1 base from V and 2 bases from J, the junction retains 5 bases not matched to a gene. The entry originates in a study of T cells in localized non-small cell lung cancer (dated by TCRdb to the early 2020s). Regarding the complete study: T cell repertoires of some 240 early-stage NSCLC patients were analyzed, with tumors being compared against uninvolved tumor-adjacent lungs. NSCLC patients had a mean age of approximately 72 years, and 120 to 150 were male and around 110 female. All 250 or so NSCLC patients in the cohort were treatment-naive and had localized lung tumors that were resected.

Study-wide conclusions, independent of this receptor: Of the top 100 tumor clones, a median of about 53 were detected in paired uninvolved adjacent lung; approximately 28 were also among that lung's top 100. Because multi-region tumor sequencing was not performed, intratumor heterogeneity could not be ruled out. Uninvolved tumor-adjacent lung showed the highest T cell clonality, higher than tumor, which suggests more focused antigenic responses in the adjacent lung. Since the design was exploratory, TCR variables were selected using unadjusted p-values with no false-discovery rate correction. Higher T cell density in blood was associated with longer overall survival, whereas higher clonality in adjacent lung was associated with shorter survival.

At diagnosis, peripheral blood, uninvolved tumor-adjacent lung and tumor were collected and stored as a combination of fresh-frozen and FFPE material. For TCR repertoire profiling, the blood samples were analyzed as peripheral blood mononuclear cells. The specimen comprised peripheral blood, sampled before any cancer treatment. The rearrangement joined TRBV19 to TRBJ1-3; 7 bases in between match TRBD1. The source of this sequence is a female donor over 55 with stage I lung adenocarcinoma. The DNA sequence is as follows: TGTGCCAGTAGTATAGCAGGGGGGTTTACTGGAAACACCATATATTTT. Translated, this is CASSIAGGFTGNTIYF. Supplemented by the reference TRBV19 and TRBJ1-3 proteins around the CDR3, the complete variable domain is DGGITQSPKYLFRKEGQNVTLSCEQNLNHDAMYWYRQDPGQGLRLIYYSQIVNDFQKGDIAEGYSVSREKKESFPLTVTSAQKNPTAFYLCASSIAGGFTGNTIYFGEGSWLTVV.